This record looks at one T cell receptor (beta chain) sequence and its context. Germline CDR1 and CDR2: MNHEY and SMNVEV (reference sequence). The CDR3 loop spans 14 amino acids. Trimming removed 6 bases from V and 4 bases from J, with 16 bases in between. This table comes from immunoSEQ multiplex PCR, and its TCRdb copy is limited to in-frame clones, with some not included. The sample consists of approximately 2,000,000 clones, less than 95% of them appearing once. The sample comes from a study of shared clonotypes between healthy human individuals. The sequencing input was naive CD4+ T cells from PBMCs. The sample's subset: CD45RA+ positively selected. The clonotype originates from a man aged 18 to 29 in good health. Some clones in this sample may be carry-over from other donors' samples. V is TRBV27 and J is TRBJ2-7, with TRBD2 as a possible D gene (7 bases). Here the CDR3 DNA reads TGTGCCAGCAGCGAGGGGGACTATAAGTACGAGCAGTACTTC. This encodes CASSEGDYKYEQYF.